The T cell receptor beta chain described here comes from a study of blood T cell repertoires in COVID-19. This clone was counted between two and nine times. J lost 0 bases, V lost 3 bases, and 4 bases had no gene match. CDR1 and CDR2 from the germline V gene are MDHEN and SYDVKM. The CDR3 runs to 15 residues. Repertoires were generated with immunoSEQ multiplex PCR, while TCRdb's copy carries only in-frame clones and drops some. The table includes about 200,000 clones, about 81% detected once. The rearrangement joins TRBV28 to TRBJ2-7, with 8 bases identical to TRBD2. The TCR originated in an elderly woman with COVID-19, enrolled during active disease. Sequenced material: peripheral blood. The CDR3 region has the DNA TGTGCCAGCAGTTTGGGTCTAGCGGGCTCCTACGAGCAGTACTTC. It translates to CASSLGLAGSYEQYF.